This TCR beta chain came from a study of beta chain features in type 1 diabetes listed by TCRdb under 2018. For the wider study: Patients and healthy donors did not differ in mean age, gender distribution, total cell number or subset yield. Regulatory and stem cell-like memory subsets were isolated from only 8 patients and about eight healthy donors, whereas naive and central memory subsets came from all 30 or so donors. Across all samples, approximately 98,000,000 sorted cells were examined, and cell number per subset correlated strongly with RNA yield. In the study, recently diagnosed type 1 diabetes patients and matched healthy donors were compared on the TCRB repertoires of their sorted circulating CD4+ T cell subsets. Broad study findings and their caveats: Because cDNA was sequenced instead of genomic DNA, activated cells with high expression could be over-represented, although the groups did not differ in activation or CD3 levels. A moderate but significant shortening of TCRB CDR3 length was observed in type 1 diabetes patients in all four CD4+ subsets. PCR might favor shorter templates, but patient and control samples were amplified and corrected together, so any skew would affect both groups equally. Naive, central memory and regulatory TCRB repertoires appeared more similar among patients than among healthy donors. At VDJ recombination sites, patients with type 1 diabetes made fewer insertions and deleted more nucleotides, a pattern implying thymic rearrangement abnormalities. Only small numbers of individuals were included in the HLA sub-analyses, which left unresolved whether HLA type had any influence on TCRB rearrangement.

Comments on this clone: Its antigen is currently not known. Per-base quality was not reported, and no clone a single base away is much larger than it.

All of the isolated RNA was reverse transcribed with the High Capacity cDNA Reverse Transcription Kit, so expressed TCRB transcripts were sequenced. Deep immunoSEQ sequencing was performed on naive, central memory and regulatory T cell samples, with an average of about 3.57 million total reads per sample. Sorted cells were lysed in RLT buffer and RNA was extracted with DNase-treated RNeasy Micro or Mini kits, depending on cell number. Each cell subset was processed on its own to prevent cross-contamination, while patient and healthy donor samples were processed together. TCRB sequences were amplified from cDNA with the immunoSEQ multiplex PCR, producing 87-bp fragments spanning the CDR3 region. Sequencing of the amplicons was done on the Illumina HiSeq platform. On the study's bioinformatics: PCR bias was corrected computationally using synthetic template baselines, and reads within Hamming distance 2 were collapsed, with unmergeable singletons discarded. Reads were aligned against IMGT to assign V, D and J genes, CDR3 length and insertions or deletions at six rearrangement sites. Within each subset, clonotype counts were normalized to sorted cell number, after which true diversity and Gini coefficients were computed with the tcR R package. Repertoire sharing was quantified using the overlap coefficient calculated on TCRB nucleotide sequences. Imported from immuneACCESS, the table was reduced by TCRdb to in-frame sequences with V and J called. These copies leave out some clones; in studies compared against another copy, an unresolved V gene accounts for under half, and the cause of the remainder is not known. That table supplies the V and J calls and clone size; D and trimming were determined from the DNA. Within this sample are some 63,000 clones, with approximately 59% of them counted one time only. About 2.2% of the sample is in the top ten clones.

From each donor, a single peripheral blood sample of approximately 120 mL on average was drawn into heparinised tubes. Naive, central memory, regulatory and stem cell-like memory CD4+ T cells were sorted on a BD FACSAria II using a panel including CD45RO, CCR7, CD25, CD127, CD95 and CD27. Every sorted population had a purity above 95%. PBMCs were separated immediately by Lymphoprep density gradient centrifugation and were stained directly, without being cultured. So that batch effects would be minimized, each experiment stained and sorted samples in pairs, pairing one healthy donor with one patient. V drops 5 bases and J drops 3 bases, leaving 14 bases in between. The CDR3 has 15 amino acids, counting the end cysteine and phenylalanine. Just CDR3 DNA is preserved here, 45 bases in frame from base 1. Reading the germline V gene gives CDR1 MNHEY and CDR2 SVGAGI.

The source material was Tregs from blood. Per the publication, the cell subset or site label means: regulatory CD4+ T cells. The TCR originated in a woman younger than 35 in good health. The chain was built from TRBV6-5 and TRBJ2-1, with a tentative D gene TRBD2 over 5 matching bases. The DNA reads TGTGCCAGCAGTAACCAACTCGCGGGCTACAATGAGCAGTTCTTC. Translated, this gives CASSNQLAGYNEQFF.